These T cell receptor beta chains were read from a single sample in a study of cytomegalovirus exposure and HLA in healthy donors. Assay: immunoSEQ multiplex PCR; the TCRdb copy retains only in-frame clones and omits some. The data show about 140,000 clones, about 74% seen once. The sample consisted of PBMCs. The source of these receptors is a woman aged 45-59 years in good health and CMV-seronegative. CDR3s leave out the opening cysteine and the closing phenylalanine or tryptophan. Size is stated for part of the rows, as once, few or many counts, or as a class when the clone is expanded.

TRBV7-9	-	TRBJ1-1	ASSLGLRTVNTEAF
TRBV7-9	-	TRBJ1-2	ASSLAGGQTGYT
TRBV6-1	-	TRBJ2-1	ASSVGQGVYNEQF
TRBV10-1	-	TRBJ1-6	ASSESVGPDSPLH
TRBV10-1	once	TRBJ2-1	ASSAQGDRYEQF
TRBV5-1	-	TRBJ1-1	ASSLIGAGLSGTEAF
TRBV29-1	-	TRBJ2-5	SVWGGAGGETQY
TRBV27	-	TRBJ1-5	ASSRTGGNQPQH
TRBV21-1	-	TRBJ1-2	ASSNRGRLHYGYT
TRBV7-6	-	TRBJ2-2	ASSPVGPGWENTGELF
TRBV7-6	-	TRBJ2-7	ASSSDRGVGYEQY
TRBV5-1	-	TRBJ2-1	ASSLYSGSWGLREGLEQF
TRBV4-2	-	TRBJ2-6	ASSQGGGSGANVLT
TRBV11-2	-	TRBJ2-7	ASSLDQLAGGVEQY
TRBV7-8	-	TRBJ2-5	AGGGGETQY
TRBV29-1	-	TRBJ1-1	SVEPRGLSSNTEAF